Listed below are T cell receptor beta chains from one sample, sequenced in a study of blood T cell repertoires in COVID-19. Method: immunoSEQ multiplex PCR; TCRdb's copy keeps in-frame clones and lacks some. Of roughly 110,000 clones listed, around 75% are singletons. Input material: peripheral blood. These receptors were collected from a human donor with acute or convalescent COVID-19. The donor label of this sample is uncertain. CDR3s include the opening cysteine and the closing phenylalanine or tryptophan. Each record gives: D gene, J gene, V gene, CDR3 protein, CDR3 DNA. The D gene is left open where the match is weak.

TRBD1	TRBJ1-1	TRBV28	CASSPLRQGASAFF	TGTGCCAGCAGCCCCCTGAGACAGGGGGCATCAGCTTTCTTT
TRBD1	TRBJ2-7	TRBV4-2	CASSQGGVGYGQGSYEQYF	TGTGCCAGCAGCCAAGGAGGTGTCGGATACGGACAGGGCTCCTACGAGCAGTACTTC
TRBD2	TRBJ2-7	TRBV7-3	CASSLSGGPYEQYF	TGTGCCAGCAGCCTTAGCGGGGGCCCCTACGAGCAGTACTTC
NA	TRBJ1-4	TRBV5-5	CASSLDGRGTNEKLFF	TGTGCCAGCAGCTTGGATGGCAGAGGAACTAATGAAAAACTGTTTTTT
TRBD2	TRBJ2-3	TRBV24-1	CATSLAGGTDTQYF	TGTGCCACCAGTCTAGCGGGGGGCACAGATACGCAGTATTTT
NA	TRBJ1-1	TRBV7-6	CASSLERGRMNTEAFF	TGTGCCAGCAGCTTAGAGCGCGGGAGGATGAACACTGAAGCTTTCTTT
NA	TRBJ1-1	TRBV6-5	CASTGNTEAFF	TGTGCCAGTACAGGGAACACTGAAGCTTTCTTT
TRBD1	TRBJ1-1	TRBV28	CATDRPPMNTEAFF	TGTGCCACGGACAGGCCTCCTATGAACACTGAAGCTTTCTTT
NA	TRBJ1-5	TRBV18	CASSPGVGGQPQHF	TGTGCCAGCTCACCAGGAGTGGGGGGTCAGCCCCAGCATTTT
NA	TRBJ1-1	TRBV6-5	CASSYSGPGFRTEAFF	TGTGCCAGCAGTTACTCCGGTCCGGGATTCCGAACTGAAGCTTTCTTT
TRBD1	TRBJ1-1	TRBV30	CAWSLLRDRNTEAFF	TGTGCCTGGAGTCTACTTAGGGACAGAAACACTGAAGCTTTCTTT
NA	TRBJ1-6	TRBV30	CAWSVAGGYNSPLHF	TGTGCCTGGAGTGTTGCCGGCGGTTATAATTCACCCCTCCACTTT
NA	TRBJ2-2	TRBV18	CASSPLGSGMGTGELFF	TGTGCCAGCTCACCACTAGGTAGCGGAATGGGTACCGGGGAGCTGTTTTTT
NA	TRBJ1-3	TRBV6-5	CASLWRQGGNTIYF	TGTGCCAGCCTCTGGCGTCAGGGGGGAAACACCATATATTTT
NA	TRBJ2-7	TRBV6-5	CASSWNLRAGEQYF	TGTGCCAGCAGTTGGAACCTCCGGGCGGGCGAGCAGTACTTC
TRBD2	TRBJ2-3	TRBV9	CASSVGGGAAADTQYF	TGTGCCAGCAGCGTAGGCGGGGGGGCGGCGGCAGATACGCAGTATTTT
TRBD1	TRBJ1-5	TRBV5-1	CASSSLPGTGGFGDQPQHF	TGCGCCAGCAGCTCCCTACCCGGGACAGGGGGCTTTGGGGATCAGCCCCAGCATTTT